These 2 T cell receptor beta chains were sequenced from one sample in a study of human thymus T cells. Resections from corrective heart surgery supplied the thymus tissue. The method was immunoSEQ multiplex PCR; TCRdb's version includes in-frame clones alone and lacks a portion of them. The table shows about 78,000 clones, with 95% to 98% occurring only once. Sequencing input: thymus tissue. The origin of the receptors is a boy in the first two years of life with a congenital heart defect but otherwise immunologically healthy.

The chain uses TRBV20-1 and TRBJ2-7; D remains unclear. Germline CDR1 is DFQATT and CDR2 is SNEGSKA (reference sequence). The CDR3 has 11 residues. The V and J ends lost 0 bases and 5 bases respectively, with 5 bases between them. CDR3 coding DNA: TGCAGTGCTAGAGATGTGGACGAGCAGTACTTC. Translation gives CSARDVDEQYF.

The J gene is TRBJ2-1, the V gene TRBV25-1; the D is unclear. The CDR3 consists of 11 residues. V gave up 4 bases and J gave up 10 bases, with 8 bases separating them. CDR1 MGHDK and CDR2 SYGVNS come from the germline V gene. The DNA for the CDR3 is TGTGCCAGCAGTGGCCAACGAGAGCAGTTCTTC. It specifies CASSGQREQFF.